The rows below give T cell receptor beta chains drawn from one sample of a study of low-dose radiotherapy and immunotherapy resistance in tumors. TCRdb independently ran MiXCR on the reads; one entry per CDR3 protein. The sample carries tens of thousands of distinct CDR3 sequences, 15% to 20% recorded once. The sequencing used PBMCs, collected after low-dose radiotherapy plus immunotherapy. These receptors came from a male donor with prostate cancer. CDR3s include the opening cysteine and the closing phenylalanine or tryptophan. D genes are given only for firm matches. The listing skips clone size in some rows; elsewhere it reads once, few, many or a size class.

J: TRBJ2-3; D: .; V: TRBV12-3/TRBV12-4; size: many; CDR3: CASSRIGGSDTQYF; DNA: TGTGCCAGCAGCCGCATTGGGGGGTCAGATACGCAGTATTTT
J: TRBJ2-7; D: TRBD1; V: TRBV29-1; size: many; CDR3: CSGTPDRIITYEQYF; DNA: TGCAGCGGTACCCCGGACAGGATAATTACCTACGAGCAGTACTTC
J: TRBJ2-3; D: .; V: TRBV7-9; size: many; CDR3: CASSLDGKDTDTQYF; DNA: TGTGCCAGCAGCTTAGATGGCAAAGACACAGATACGCAGTATTTT
J: TRBJ2-1; D: .; V: TRBV7-8; size: many; CDR3: CASSPPNTESYNEQFF; DNA: TGTGCCAGCAGCCCTCCCAACACCGAATCCTACAATGAGCAGTTCTTC
J: TRBJ2-4; D: TRBD2; V: TRBV9; size: many; CDR3: CASSGTSKNIQYF; DNA: TGTGCCAGCAGCGGGACTAGCAAAAACATTCAGTACTTC
J: TRBJ2-7; D: TRBD2; V: TRBV19; size: many; CDR3: CATQGLAGGNEQYF; DNA: TGTGCCACCCAAGGACTAGCGGGAGGAAACGAGCAGTACTTC
J: TRBJ1-5; D: .; V: TRBV28; size: many; CDR3: CASSLNQGTGQPQHF; DNA: TGTGCCAGCAGTTTAAATCAGGGAACGGGGCAGCCCCAGCATTTT
J: TRBJ2-1; D: TRBD1; V: TRBV27; size: .; CDR3: CASRTGQRSSYNEQFF; DNA: TGTGCCAGCAGGACGGGACAGCGGAGCTCCTACAATGAGCAGTTCTTC
J: TRBJ2-2; D: .; V: TRBV21-1; size: .; CDR3: CASSSGTGGTGSCFF; DNA: TGTGCCAGCAGCAGCGGGACAGGGGGAACCGGGAGTTGTTTTTTT
J: TRBJ2-7; D: TRBD2; V: TRBV20-1; size: many; CDR3: CSAAGTRDSEQYF; DNA: TGCAGTGCCGCCGGGACTAGAGATTCCGAGCAGTACTTC
J: TRBJ2-5; D: .; V: TRBV3-1; size: few; CDR3: CASSHPKTRGLQQETQYF; DNA: TGTGCCAGCAGCCATCCTAAGACTAGAGGTCTTCAGCAAGAGACCCAGTACTTC
J: TRBJ2-2; D: .; V: TRBV5-1; size: many; CDR3: CASSLVVTNTGELFF; DNA: TGCGCCAGCAGCTTGGTAGTCACGAACACCGGGGAGCTGTTTTTT
J: TRBJ2-1; D: .; V: TRBV14; size: many; CDR3: CASSQDLMGRLYTEQFF; DNA: TGTGCCAGCAGCCAAGATCTTATGGGACGCCTGTACACTGAGCAGTTCTTC
J: TRBJ2-1; D: TRBD2; V: TRBV9; size: many; CDR3: CASSVRGELYNEQFF; DNA: TGTGCCAGCAGCGTTCGGGGGGAGCTGTACAATGAGCAGTTCTTC
J: TRBJ1-4; D: TRBD1; V: TRBV28; size: few; CDR3: CASSIQGATNEKLFF; DNA: TGTGCCAGCAGCATCCAGGGGGCAACTAATGAAAAACTGTTTTTT
J: TRBJ2-2; D: TRBD1; V: TRBV7-2; size: many; CDR3: CASSLVVTGAPNTGELFF; DNA: TGTGCCAGCAGCTTAGTGGTGACAGGGGCGCCGAACACCGGGGAGCTGTTTTTT
J: TRBJ2-1; D: TRBD2; V: TRBV4-1; size: many; CDR3: CASSTGLAGGGSYNEQFF; DNA: TGCGCCAGCAGCACGGGACTAGCGGGAGGGGGGTCCTACAATGAGCAGTTCTTC
J: TRBJ1-5; D: .; V: TRBV6-2/TRBV6-3; size: many; CDR3: CASSYTLGPQHF; DNA: TGTGCCAGCAGTTACACCCTCGGGCCCCAGCATTTT
J: TRBJ2-6; D: .; V: TRBV24-1; size: medium-sized; CDR3: CATSESGANVLTF; DNA: TGTGCCACCAGTGAGTCTGGGGCCAACGTCCTGACTTTC
J: TRBJ1-2; D: TRBD1; V: TRBV12-3/TRBV12-4; size: .; CDR3: CASSFRDRVGGYTF; DNA: TGTGCCAGCAGTTTCCGGGACAGGGTCGGTGGCTACACCTTC
J: TRBJ2-1; D: .; V: TRBV27; size: few; CDR3: CASSLWASSHNEQFF; DNA: TGTGCCAGCAGTTTATGGGCTAGTTCCCACAATGAGCAGTTCTTC
J: TRBJ1-6; D: TRBD1; V: TRBV28; size: many; CDR3: CAGQGRNSPLHF; DNA: TGTGCCGGACAGGGGAGGAATTCACCCCTCCACTTT
J: TRBJ2-5; D: .; V: TRBV29-1; size: many; CDR3: CSVGGVWETQYF; DNA: TGCAGCGTAGGGGGAGTGTGGGAGACCCAGTACTTC
J: TRBJ2-1; D: .; V: TRBV24-1; size: .; CDR3: CATSDTLQGMGNEQFF; DNA: TGTGCCACCAGTGACACTTTGCAGGGGATGGGCAATGAGCAGTTCTTC
J: TRBJ2-5; D: .; V: TRBV6-2/TRBV6-3; size: many; CDR3: CASSYYDPGEETQYF; DNA: TGTGCCAGCAGTTACTACGACCCAGGGGAAGAGACCCAGTACTTC
J: TRBJ2-7; D: TRBD2; V: TRBV4-2; size: .; CDR3: CASSQEGTRVPYEQYF; DNA: TGTGCCAGCAGCCAAGAGGGGACTAGAGTACCCTACGAGCAGTACTTC
J: TRBJ2-1; D: .; V: TRBV11-2; size: many; CDR3: CASSLGSAGYNEQFF; DNA: TGTGCCAGCAGCTTAGGTAGCGCTGGCTACAATGAGCAGTTCTTC
J: TRBJ2-5; D: .; V: TRBV29-1; size: many; CDR3: CSVGPSERVRGQYF; DNA: TGCAGCGTTGGCCCTTCTGAGCGGGTCCGGGGCCAGTACTTC
J: TRBJ2-6; D: TRBD1; V: TRBV4-2; size: many; CDR3: CASSQLAETGGIGANVLTF; DNA: TGTGCCAGCAGCCAACTGGCAGAAACAGGGGGCATTGGGGCCAACGTCCTGACTTTC
J: TRBJ2-7; D: .; V: TRBV11-2; size: few; CDR3: CASSLIGRLEQYF; DNA: TGTGCCAGCAGCTTGATAGGCAGACTCGAGCAGTACTTC
J: TRBJ2-5; D: .; V: TRBV7-2; size: many; CDR3: CASSLYGVQETQYF; DNA: TGTGCCAGCAGCTTGTACGGGGTCCAAGAGACCCAGTACTTC
J: TRBJ1-3; D: .; V: TRBV5-1; size: many; CDR3: CASSPATGSGNTIYF; DNA: TGCGCCAGCAGCCCGGCGACAGGCTCTGGAAACACCATATATTTT
J: TRBJ2-7; D: .; V: TRBV4-1; size: many; CDR3: CASSQDLRVGASYEQYF; DNA: TGCGCCAGCAGCCAAGATCTTCGGGTAGGGGCCTCCTACGAGCAGTACTTC
J: TRBJ1-1; D: TRBD1; V: TRBV19; size: many; CDR3: CASIRRGTGLIMNTEAFF; DNA: TGTGCCAGTATTAGGAGAGGGACAGGGCTTATCATGAACACTGAAGCTTTCTTT
J: TRBJ2-7; D: .; V: TRBV28; size: many; CDR3: CASSLAPYEQYF; DNA: TGTGCCAGCAGTTTGGCTCCCTACGAGCAGTACTTC
J: TRBJ2-5; D: .; V: TRBV7-9; size: many; CDR3: CASSSLGGQSQETQYF; DNA: TGTGCCAGCAGCTCCCTGGGGGGACAGTCCCAAGAGACCCAGTACTTC
J: TRBJ2-1; D: TRBD2; V: TRBV7-9; size: many; CDR3: CASSLGGGRVSYNEQFF; DNA: TGTGCCAGCAGCTTAGGGGGCGGGAGGGTCTCCTACAATGAGCAGTTCTTC
J: TRBJ2-3; D: .; V: TRBV28; size: many; CDR3: CASSFLDITDTQYF; DNA: TGTGCCAGCAGTTTCCTGGACATCACAGATACGCAGTATTTT
J: TRBJ2-1; D: .; V: TRBV7-3; size: many; CDR3: CASSLFGSLEGEQFF; DNA: TGTGCCAGCAGCTTATTCGGTTCGCTGGAGGGTGAGCAGTTCTTC
J: TRBJ2-2; D: .; V: TRBV5-6; size: many; CDR3: CASSLGRTNTGELFF; DNA: TGTGCCAGCAGCTTGGGACGGACGAACACCGGGGAGCTGTTTTTT
J: TRBJ2-6; D: .; V: TRBV28; size: many; CDR3: CASIGGSRSGANVLTF; DNA: TGTGCCAGCATCGGGGGCTCCCGCTCTGGGGCCAACGTCCTGACTTTC
J: TRBJ2-7; D: TRBD1; V: TRBV5-6; size: many; CDR3: CASSVWDRAYEQYF; DNA: TGTGCCAGCAGCGTATGGGACAGGGCCTACGAGCAGTACTTC
J: TRBJ1-2; D: TRBD1; V: TRBV14; size: .; CDR3: CASSQAALTGKGYTF; DNA: TGTGCCAGCAGCCAAGCCGCTCTGACAGGGAAAGGCTACACCTTC
J: TRBJ1-6; D: .; V: TRBV5-1; size: many; CDR3: CASNLGGSLEGSLHF; DNA: TGCGCCAGCAACCTCGGAGGGTCACTGGAGGGATCCCTCCACTTT
J: TRBJ2-3; D: .; V: TRBV9; size: many; CDR3: CASSVTRGDTQYF; DNA: TGTGCCAGCAGCGTAACCCGCGGCGATACGCAGTATTTT
J: TRBJ2-3; D: .; V: TRBV11-2; size: many; CDR3: CASSLGRLDTQYF; DNA: TGTGCCAGCAGCTTAGGTCGGCTGGATACGCAGTATTTT
J: TRBJ2-7; D: TRBD1; V: TRBV7-9; size: many; CDR3: CATQGDHEQYF; DNA: TGTGCCACTCAGGGGGACCACGAGCAGTACTTC
J: TRBJ1-5; D: .; V: TRBV20-1; size: many; CDR3: CSARGLKNQPQHF; DNA: TGCAGTGCTAGAGGACTGAAAAATCAGCCCCAGCATTTT
J: TRBJ1-5; D: .; V: TRBV27; size: many; CDR3: CASSDTGRQPQHF; DNA: TGTGCCAGCAGTGACACAGGGCGGCAGCCCCAGCATTTT
J: TRBJ2-7; D: TRBD1; V: TRBV29-1; size: many; CDR3: CSVAEDRGYYEQYF; DNA: TGCAGCGTTGCGGAGGACAGGGGTTACTACGAGCAGTACTTC
J: TRBJ2-7; D: TRBD2; V: TRBV7-2; size: many; CDR3: CASSLAGLAAPQPTYEQYF; DNA: TGTGCCAGCAGCTTAGCCGGGCTAGCGGCCCCACAACCAACCTACGAGCAGTACTTC
J: TRBJ2-1; D: TRBD2; V: TRBV2; size: few; CDR3: CASMGVGGSYNEQFF; DNA: TGTGCCAGCATGGGGGTGGGAGGGTCCTACAATGAGCAGTTCTTC
J: TRBJ2-5; D: TRBD2; V: TRBV29-1; size: many; CDR3: CSADGTSGQETQYF; DNA: TGCAGCGCCGATGGGACTAGCGGACAAGAGACCCAGTACTTC
J: TRBJ2-1; D: TRBD1; V: TRBV5-5; size: many; CDR3: CASSYPRTGVPNEQFF; DNA: TGTGCCAGCAGCTACCCCCGGACAGGGGTCCCCAATGAGCAGTTCTTC
J: TRBJ1-4; D: TRBD1; V: TRBV6-5; size: many; CDR3: CASSADRAREKLFF; DNA: TGTGCCAGCAGTGCGGACAGGGCCAGAGAAAAACTGTTTTTT
J: TRBJ2-3; D: TRBD2; V: TRBV28; size: .; CDR3: CASSWDYTDTQYF; DNA: TGTGCCAGCAGTTGGGACTACACAGATACGCAGTATTTT
J: TRBJ2-7; D: .; V: TRBV19; size: .; CDR3: CASSIDSQAAWEQYF; DNA: TGTGCCAGTAGTATAGATAGCCAGGCGGCCTGGGAGCAGTACTTC
J: TRBJ2-1; D: .; V: TRBV9; size: .; CDR3: CASSVGGVDEQFF; DNA: TGTGCCAGCAGCGTAGGGGGTGTGGATGAGCAGTTCTTC
J: TRBJ1-6; D: TRBD1; V: TRBV28; size: many; CDR3: CASSVGQVYNSPLHF; DNA: TGTGCCAGCAGCGTGGGACAGGTCTATAATTCACCCCTCCACTTT
J: TRBJ2-1; D: TRBD2; V: TRBV28; size: many; CDR3: CASSFPSGRHNEQFF; DNA: TGTGCCAGCAGTTTTCCTAGCGGGAGACACAATGAGCAGTTCTTC